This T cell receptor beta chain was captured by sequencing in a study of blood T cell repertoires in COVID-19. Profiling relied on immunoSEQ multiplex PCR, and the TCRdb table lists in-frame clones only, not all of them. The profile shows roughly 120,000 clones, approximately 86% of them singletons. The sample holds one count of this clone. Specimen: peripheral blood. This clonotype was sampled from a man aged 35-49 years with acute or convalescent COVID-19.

DNA of the CDR3: TGTGCCAGCAGCTTCGCCAAACAGGGGGGTTCACCCCTCCACTTT. Encoded protein: CASSFAKQGGSPLHF. This sequence joins TRBV5-6 and TRBJ1-6, with TRBD1 identical over 8 bases. The length of the CDR3 is 15 residues. The V gene end was trimmed by 2 bases and the J gene end by 9 bases; junction bases not matched to a gene: 7. In germline, CDR1 is SGHDT, CDR2 YYEEEE. Full variable domain (remainder filled in from reference TRBV5-6 and TRBJ1-6): DAGVTQSPTHLIKTRGQQVTLRCSPKSGHDTVSWYQQALGQGPQFIFQYYEEEERQRGNFPDRFSGHQFPNYSSELNVNALLLGDSALYLCASSFAKQGGSPLHFGNGTRLTVT.